This TCR beta chain was identified in a study of a mutant IDH1 vaccine in newly diagnosed glioma. Turning to the study itself: The treated population exhibited a male proportion of around 62%, a female proportion of 37.5%, and a mean age of around 40 years. Before enrollment, the patients had been treated with radiotherapy alone, temozolomide alone, or both together. Most of them had received both. General study results and limits: Top-clonotype changes in peripheral T cells seemed unrelated to pseudoprogression.

Time point described: baseline, week 1 (first vaccination visit). Indicated treatment: pre-vaccination baseline after standard-of-care therapy. Donors harbored newly found WHO grade 3 or 4 IDH1-mutant, ATRX-lost astrocytomas. Of note for this clone: What it recognizes is unknown.

The table came from immunoSEQ multiplex PCR; TCRdb's copy has only in-frame clones and leaves some out. This table has over 25,000 clones, 88% appearing once. Sequences were derived from PBMCs, sampled from a glioma patient treated with radiotherapy, temozolomide or both. This clonotype was sampled from a woman aged 35 to 49 with glioma.

DNA of the CDR3: TGTGCCAGCAGCCCTCAAAAAGGGCGGTGGTCCTACGAGCAGTACTTC. Its translation is CASSPQKGRWSYEQYF. The chain uses TRBV11-2 and TRBJ2-7, with unresolved D. Germline V CDR1 and CDR2: SGHAT, FQNNGV. This CDR3 region has 16 residues. V lost 5 bases to trimming and J lost 1 base, with 18 bases between them.